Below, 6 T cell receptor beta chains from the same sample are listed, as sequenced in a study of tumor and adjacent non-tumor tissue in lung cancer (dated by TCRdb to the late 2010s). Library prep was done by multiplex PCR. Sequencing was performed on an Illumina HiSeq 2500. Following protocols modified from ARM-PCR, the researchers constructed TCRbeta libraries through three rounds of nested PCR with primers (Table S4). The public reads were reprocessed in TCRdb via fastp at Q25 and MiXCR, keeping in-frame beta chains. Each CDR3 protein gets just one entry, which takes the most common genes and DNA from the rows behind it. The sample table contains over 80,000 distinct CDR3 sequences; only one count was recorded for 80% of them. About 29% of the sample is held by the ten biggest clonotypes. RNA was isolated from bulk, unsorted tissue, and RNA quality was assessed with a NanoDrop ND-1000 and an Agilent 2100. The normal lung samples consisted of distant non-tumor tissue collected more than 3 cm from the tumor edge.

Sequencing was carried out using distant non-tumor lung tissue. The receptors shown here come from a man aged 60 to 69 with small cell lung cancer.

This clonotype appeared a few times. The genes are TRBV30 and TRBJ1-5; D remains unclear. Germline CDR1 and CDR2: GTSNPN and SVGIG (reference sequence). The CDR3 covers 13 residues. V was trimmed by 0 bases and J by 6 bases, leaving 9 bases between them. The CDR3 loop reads CAWSVGKAQPQHF. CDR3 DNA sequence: TGTGCCTGGAGTGTAGGCAAGGCTCAGCCCCAGCATTTT.

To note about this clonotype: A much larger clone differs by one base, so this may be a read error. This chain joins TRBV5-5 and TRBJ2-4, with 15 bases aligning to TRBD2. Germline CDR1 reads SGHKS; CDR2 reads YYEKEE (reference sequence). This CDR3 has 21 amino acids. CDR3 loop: CVSSLVGTSGRYPDSQNIQYF. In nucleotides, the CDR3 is TGTGTCAGCAGCTTGGTTGGGACTAGCGGGAGGTACCCGGATAGCCAAAACATTCAGTACTTC.

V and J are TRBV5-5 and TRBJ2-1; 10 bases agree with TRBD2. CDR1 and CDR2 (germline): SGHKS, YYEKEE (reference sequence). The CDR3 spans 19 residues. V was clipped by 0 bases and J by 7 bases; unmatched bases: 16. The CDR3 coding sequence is TGTGCCAGCAGCTTGGTCCCAGCGGGGGGGGGGGGGATTTGGAATGAGCAGTTCTTC. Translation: CASSLVPAGGGGIWNEQFF.

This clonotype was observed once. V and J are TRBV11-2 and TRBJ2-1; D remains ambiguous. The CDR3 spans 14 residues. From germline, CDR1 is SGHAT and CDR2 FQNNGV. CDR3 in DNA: TGTGTCAGTCAGAAGCGACATGGCGACAATGAGCAGTTCTTC. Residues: CVSQKRHGDNEQFF. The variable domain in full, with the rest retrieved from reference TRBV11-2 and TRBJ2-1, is EAGVAQSPRYKIIEKRQSVAFWCNPISGHATLYWYQQILGQGPKLLIQFQNNGVVDDSQLPKDRFSAERLKGVDSTLKIQPAKLEDSAVYLCVSQKRHGDNEQFFGPGTRLTVL.

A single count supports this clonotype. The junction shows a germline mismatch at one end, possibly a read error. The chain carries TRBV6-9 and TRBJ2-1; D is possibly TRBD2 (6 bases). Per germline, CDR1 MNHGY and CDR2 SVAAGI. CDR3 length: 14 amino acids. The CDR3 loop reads CANTGDPKSNDQFF. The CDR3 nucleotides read TGTGCCAATACGGGGGACCCCAAGTCCAATGATCAGTTCTTC.

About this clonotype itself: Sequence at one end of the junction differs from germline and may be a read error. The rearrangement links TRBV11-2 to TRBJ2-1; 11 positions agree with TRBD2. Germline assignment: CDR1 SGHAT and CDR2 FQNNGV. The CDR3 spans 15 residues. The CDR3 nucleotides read TGTGTCAGCAGCTCGACTAGCGGGGCATACAATGAGCAGTTCTTC. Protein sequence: CVSSSTSGAYNEQFF.